This T cell receptor beta chain is drawn from a study of cytomegalovirus exposure and HLA in healthy donors (dated by TCRdb to the late 2010s). Regarding the research as a whole: A later analysis indicated that the 100 to 150 validation repertoires were generated on the platform also employed for the approximately 700 repertoires of the first cohort. The aim of the study was to test whether cataloging public T cell receptors could identify signatures of past pathogen exposure. In addition to the first cohort of 500 to 850 subjects, a separate validation cohort of 120 different subjects was used. The study combined high-throughput TCR immunosequencing, statistical association of individual TCRs with disease status, and machine learning to predict cytomegalovirus infection status.

According to the germline V gene, CDR1 reads MDHEN and CDR2 reads SYDVKM. Trimming costs V 7 bases and J 7 bases, and their ends lie 26 bases apart. Inclusive of the bounding cysteine and phenylalanine, the CDR3 is 17 residues long. Here the CDR3 DNA is all that survives: 51 bases in frame from base 1. Separate from the roughly 650-subject first cohort, the validation cohort of more than 90 subjects was the group to which the donors belonged. Remarks on this clone: Its specific antigen is unknown. No per-base quality is available; no much larger clone lies one base away.

Receptor libraries were prepared by the immunoSEQ multiplex PCR assay. As for how the authors treated the data: A statistical classification framework was developed to diagnose cytomegalovirus status using the catalog of TCR beta chain sequences. The table comes from immuneACCESS by way of TCRdb, which keeps in-frame sequences with V and J called. Part of the clones is missing from these tables; in studies checked, under half for an unresolved V gene and the rest for unknown reasons. The D gene and trimming were derived from the DNA, and the V and J assignments and clone size from that table. The sample table shows over 200,000 clones, and 85% to 90% are seen once. Together, the top ten hold over 2.5% of the sample. Paper-wide results and their limitations: The classifier was reported to diagnose cytomegalovirus status with high specificity and sensitivity in both the original and validation cohorts. A total of roughly 160 TCR beta chains were listed by the study as associated with cytomegalovirus. The authors suggested that the approach could potentially be generalized to other disease states and immunological phenotypes. In vitro tests confirmed that a few of the cytomegalovirus-associated TCR beta chains recognize cytomegalovirus antigens. A later analysis found that TCRs clustered in the first cohort also tended to co-occur in the roughly 120 validation repertoires, with approximately 93% of cluster scores above 0. The validation cohort had no HLA typing available for a later analysis, so co-occurrence within that cohort was assessed over all 120 or so repertoires. Across donors, most TCR sequences were observed very rarely, whereas some public TCRs were present in many individuals.

This TCR was sampled from a woman under 30 in good health and CMV-seronegative. The specimen sequenced was PBMCs. The rearrangement combines TRBV28 with TRBJ2-1; the D gene is possibly TRBD1, with 6 bases matching. The sequence in DNA is TGTGCCAGCAACCAACGGACAGTCGGAAGGTTAAAGAATGAGCAGTTCTTC. Its protein reads: CASNQRTVGRLKNEQFF.